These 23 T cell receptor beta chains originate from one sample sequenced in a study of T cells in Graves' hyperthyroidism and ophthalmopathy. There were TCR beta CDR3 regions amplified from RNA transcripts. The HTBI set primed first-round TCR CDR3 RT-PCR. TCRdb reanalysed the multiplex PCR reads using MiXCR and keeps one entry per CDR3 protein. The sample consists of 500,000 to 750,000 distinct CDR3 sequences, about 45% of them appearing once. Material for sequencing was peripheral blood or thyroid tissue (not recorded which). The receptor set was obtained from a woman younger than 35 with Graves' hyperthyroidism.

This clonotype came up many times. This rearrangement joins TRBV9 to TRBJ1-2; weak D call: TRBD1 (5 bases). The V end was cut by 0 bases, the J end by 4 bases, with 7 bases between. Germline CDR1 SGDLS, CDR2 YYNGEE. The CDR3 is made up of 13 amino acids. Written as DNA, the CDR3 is TGTGCCAGCAGCGTAGTTGACAGCTATGGCTACACCTTC. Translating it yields CASSVVDSYGYTF.

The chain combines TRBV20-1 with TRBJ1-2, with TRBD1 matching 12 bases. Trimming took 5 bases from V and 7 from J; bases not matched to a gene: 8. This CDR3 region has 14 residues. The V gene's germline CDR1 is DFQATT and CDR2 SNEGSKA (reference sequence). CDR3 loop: CSAEPGQGAIGYTF. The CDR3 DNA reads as TGCAGTGCTGAACCGGGACAGGGGGCTATTGGCTACACCTTC.

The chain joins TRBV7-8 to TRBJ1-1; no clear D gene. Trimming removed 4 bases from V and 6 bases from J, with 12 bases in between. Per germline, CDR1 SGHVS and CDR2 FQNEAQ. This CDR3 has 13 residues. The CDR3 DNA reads TGTGCCAGCAGCTCCTGGTGGAGCCCTGAAGCTTTCTTT. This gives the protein CASSSWWSPEAFF.

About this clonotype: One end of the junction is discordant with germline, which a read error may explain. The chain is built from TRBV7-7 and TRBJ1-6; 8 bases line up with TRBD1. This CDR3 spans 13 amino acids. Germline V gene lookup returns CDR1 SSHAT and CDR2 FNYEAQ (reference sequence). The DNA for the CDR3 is TGTGCTAGCAGGGGGCCGAAAAAGGGAGCCCTCCACTTT. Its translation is CASRGPKKGALHF.

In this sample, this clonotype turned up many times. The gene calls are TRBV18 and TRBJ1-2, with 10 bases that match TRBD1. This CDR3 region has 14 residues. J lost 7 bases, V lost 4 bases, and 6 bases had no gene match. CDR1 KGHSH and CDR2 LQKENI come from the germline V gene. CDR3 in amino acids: CASSQETGGVGYTF. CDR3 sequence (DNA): TGTGCCAGCTCACAGGAGACAGGGGGCGTTGGCTACACCTTC. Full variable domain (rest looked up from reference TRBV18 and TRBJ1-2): NAGVMQNPRHLVRRRGQEARLRCSPMKGHSHVYWYRQLPEEGLKFMVYLQKENIIDESGMPKERFSAEFPKEGPSILRIQQVVRGDSAAYFCASSQETGGVGYTFGSGTRLTVV.

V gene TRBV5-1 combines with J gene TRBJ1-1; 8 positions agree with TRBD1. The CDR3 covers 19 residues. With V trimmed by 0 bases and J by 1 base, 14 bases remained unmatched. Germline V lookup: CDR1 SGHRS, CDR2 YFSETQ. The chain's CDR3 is CASSLEPGQVSFGNTEAFF. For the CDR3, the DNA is TGCGCCAGCAGCTTGGAGCCGGGACAGGTATCATTTGGGAACACTGAAGCTTTCTTT.

The CDR3 bases are TGTGCCACCAGCAGCCCGTTGGGTGTCTCCTACGAGCAGTACTTC. Amino acids: CATSSPLGVSYEQYF. The chain uses TRBV15 and TRBJ2-7; D not certain. V lost 3 bases to trimming and J lost 0 bases, with 12 bases between them. The germline V gene has CDR1 LNHNV and CDR2 YYDKDF (reference sequence). CDR3 length equals 15 residues.

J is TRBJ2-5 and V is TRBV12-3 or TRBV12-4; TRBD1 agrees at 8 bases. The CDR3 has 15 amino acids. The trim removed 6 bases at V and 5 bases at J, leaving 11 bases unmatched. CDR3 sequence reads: CASRWTGYTGETQYF. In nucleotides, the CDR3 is TGTGCCAGCAGATGGACAGGGTATACGGGCGAGACCCAGTACTTC.

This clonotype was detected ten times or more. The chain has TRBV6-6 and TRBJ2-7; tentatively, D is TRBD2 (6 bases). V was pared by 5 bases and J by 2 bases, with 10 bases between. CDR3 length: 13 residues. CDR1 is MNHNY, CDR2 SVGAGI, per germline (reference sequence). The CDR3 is CASSPPGAYEQYF. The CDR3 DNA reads TGTGCCAGCAGTCCCCCGGGAGCCTACGAGCAGTACTTC.

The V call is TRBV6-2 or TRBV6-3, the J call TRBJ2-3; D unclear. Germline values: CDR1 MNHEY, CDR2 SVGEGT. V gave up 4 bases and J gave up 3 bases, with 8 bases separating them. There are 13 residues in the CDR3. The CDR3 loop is CASSLLETDTQYF. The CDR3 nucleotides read TGTGCCAGCAGTTTGCTAGAAACAGATACGCAGTATTTT.

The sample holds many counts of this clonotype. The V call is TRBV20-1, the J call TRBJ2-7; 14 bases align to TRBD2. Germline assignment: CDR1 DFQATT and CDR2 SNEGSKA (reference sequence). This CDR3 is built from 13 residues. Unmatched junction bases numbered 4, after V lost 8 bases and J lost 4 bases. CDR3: CSLGTSGSYEQYF. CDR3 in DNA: TGCAGTCTGGGGACTAGCGGGAGTTACGAGCAGTACTTC.

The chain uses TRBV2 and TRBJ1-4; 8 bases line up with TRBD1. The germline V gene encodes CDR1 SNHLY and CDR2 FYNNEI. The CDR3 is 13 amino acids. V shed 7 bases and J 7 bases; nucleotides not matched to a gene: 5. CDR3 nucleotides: TGTGCCAGCAACCGGGACAGGCCTGAAAAACTGTTTTTT. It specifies CASNRDRPEKLFF.

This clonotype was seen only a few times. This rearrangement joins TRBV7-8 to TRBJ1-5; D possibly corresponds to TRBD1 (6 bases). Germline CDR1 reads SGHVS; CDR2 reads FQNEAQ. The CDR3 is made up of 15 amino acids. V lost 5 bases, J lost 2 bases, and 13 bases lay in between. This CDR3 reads CASSLVGGGNQPQHF. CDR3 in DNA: TGTGCCAGCAGCCTGGTTGGGGGCGGCAATCAGCCCCAGCATTTT.

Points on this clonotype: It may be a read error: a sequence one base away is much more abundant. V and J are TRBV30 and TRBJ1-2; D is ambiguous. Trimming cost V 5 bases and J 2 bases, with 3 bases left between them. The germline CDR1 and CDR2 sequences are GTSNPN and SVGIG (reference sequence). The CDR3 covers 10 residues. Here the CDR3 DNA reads TGTGCCTGGGGGAACTATGGCTACACCTTC. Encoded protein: CAWGNYGYTF.

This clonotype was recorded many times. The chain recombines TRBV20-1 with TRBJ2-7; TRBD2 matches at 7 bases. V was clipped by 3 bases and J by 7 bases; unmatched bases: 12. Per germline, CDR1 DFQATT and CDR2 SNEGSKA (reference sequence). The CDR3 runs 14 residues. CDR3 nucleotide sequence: TGCAGTGCTAGCCCAGCGGGGTTCGGTCGAGAGCAGTACTTC. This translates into CSASPAGFGREQYF.

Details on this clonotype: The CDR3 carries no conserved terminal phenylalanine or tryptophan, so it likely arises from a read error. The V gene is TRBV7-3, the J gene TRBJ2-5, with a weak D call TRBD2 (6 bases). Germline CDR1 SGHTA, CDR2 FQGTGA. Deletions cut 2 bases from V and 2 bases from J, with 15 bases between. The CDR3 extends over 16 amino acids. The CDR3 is CASSLLGGKGQETQYL. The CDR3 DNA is TGTGCCAGCAGCTTACTCGGGGGAAAAGGACAAGAGACCCAGTACCTC.

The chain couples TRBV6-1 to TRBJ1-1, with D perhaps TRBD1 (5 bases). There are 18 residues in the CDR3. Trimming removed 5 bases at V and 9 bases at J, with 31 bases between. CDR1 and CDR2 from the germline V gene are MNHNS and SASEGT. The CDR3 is CASSSPLAGEARVQKAFF. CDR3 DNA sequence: TGTGCCAGCAGTTCTCCCTTAGCGGGAGAGGCCAGGGTGCAGAAAGCTTTCTTT.

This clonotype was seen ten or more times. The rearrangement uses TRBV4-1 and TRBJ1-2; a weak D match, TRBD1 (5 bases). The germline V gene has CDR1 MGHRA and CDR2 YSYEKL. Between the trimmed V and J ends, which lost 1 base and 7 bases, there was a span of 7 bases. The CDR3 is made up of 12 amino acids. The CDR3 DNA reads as TGCGCCAGCAGCCAAGGGGGGTTTGGCTACACCTTC. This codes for CASSQGGFGYTF.

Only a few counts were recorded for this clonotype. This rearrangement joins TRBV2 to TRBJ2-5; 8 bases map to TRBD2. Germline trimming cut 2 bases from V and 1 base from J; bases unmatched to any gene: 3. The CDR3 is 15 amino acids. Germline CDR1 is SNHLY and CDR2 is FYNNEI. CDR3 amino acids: CASSESRGVQETQYF. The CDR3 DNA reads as TGTGCCAGCAGTGAATCGCGGGGGGTCCAAGAGACCCAGTACTTC.

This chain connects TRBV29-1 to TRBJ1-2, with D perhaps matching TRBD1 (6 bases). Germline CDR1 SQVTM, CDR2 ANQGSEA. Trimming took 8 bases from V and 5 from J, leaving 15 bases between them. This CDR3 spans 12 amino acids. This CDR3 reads CSPTGQSYGYTF. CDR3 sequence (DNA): TGCAGCCCAACCGGACAGAGTTATGGCTACACCTTC.

CDR3 amino acids: CSTPRDEADQETQYF. CDR3 DNA sequence: TGCAGCACACCTCGGGACGAGGCCGACCAAGAGACCCAGTACTTC. This rearrangement joins TRBV29-1 to TRBJ2-5; D could derive from TRBD1 or TRBD2 (5 bases each). Germline lookup yields CDR1 SQVTM and CDR2 ANQGSEA. V lost 8 bases and J lost 0, with 19 bases in between. The CDR3 length is 15 residues. The whole variable domain, remainder taken from reference TRBV29-1 and TRBJ2-5, is SAVISQKPSRDICQRGTSLTIQCQVDSQVTMMFWYRQQPGQSLTLIATANQGSEATYESGFVIDKFPISRPNLTFSTLTVSNMSPEDSSIYLCSTPRDEADQETQYFGPGTRLLVL.

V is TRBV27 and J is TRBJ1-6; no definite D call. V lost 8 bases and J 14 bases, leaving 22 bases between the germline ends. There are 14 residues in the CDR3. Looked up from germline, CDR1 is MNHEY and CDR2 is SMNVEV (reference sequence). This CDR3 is CASGVLGRPETLHF. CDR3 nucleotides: TGTGCCAGCGGAGTCCTCGGCCGGCCCGAAACCCTCCACTTT.

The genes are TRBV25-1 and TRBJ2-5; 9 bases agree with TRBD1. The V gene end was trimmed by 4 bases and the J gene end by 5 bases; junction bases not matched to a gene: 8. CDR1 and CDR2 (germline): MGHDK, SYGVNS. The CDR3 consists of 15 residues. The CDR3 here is CASSVTGGQVETQYF. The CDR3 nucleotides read TGTGCCAGCAGTGTGACAGGGGGTCAGGTGGAGACCCAGTACTTC.